Below are 25 T cell receptor beta chains sequenced from a single sample in a study of blood T cell repertoires in COVID-19. Some clones are missing from TCRdb's copy, which holds only in-frame ones; the method was immunoSEQ multiplex PCR. The repertoire has approximately 63,000 clones, more than 75% of them found once; the top ten carry about 50%. The sequencing input was peripheral blood. These receptors originate from a woman aged 80 or over with acute or convalescent COVID-19.

This clone was seen more than once but under ten times. The chain combines TRBV7-2 with TRBJ2-7; TRBD2 matches at 12 bases. Germline V CDR1 and CDR2: SGHTA, FQGNSA. V shed 3 bases, J shed 2 bases, and the junction held 8 bases outside the gene matches. This CDR3 is built from 17 residues. CDR3 sequence reads: CASSLEGLAGPPYEQYF. Written as DNA, the CDR3 is TGTGCCAGCAGCTTGGAGGGACTAGCGGGCCCTCCCTACGAGCAGTACTTC.

V and J are TRBV18 and TRBJ1-4, with 8 bases identical to TRBD1. V trimming: 6 bases; J trimming: 7 bases; junction bases outside the gene matches: 10. The CDR3 covers 15 residues. Germline V gene data show CDR1 as KGHSH and CDR2 as LQKENI. CDR3 sequence (DNA): TGTGCCAGCTCCCCCGTAACAGGGGGACGTGAAAAACTGTTTTTT. Its protein is CASSPVTGGREKLFF.

The rearrangement links TRBV3-1 (or the pseudogene TRBV3-2) to TRBJ2-3; no clear D. The CDR3 has 15 amino acids. Trimming left V 1 base short and J 0 bases short, with 8 bases between. The germline gives CDR1 LGHDT, CDR2 YNNKEL (reference sequence). For the CDR3, the DNA is TGTGCCAGCAGCCAAGTGGCGGCTAGCACAGATACGCAGTATTTT. It codes for CASSQVAASTDTQYF.

This clone was detected only a few times. V is TRBV5-1 and J is TRBJ1-1, with a possible D match to TRBD1 (5 bases). Germline-derived CDR1 and CDR2 are SGHRS and YFSETQ. The CDR3 runs to 15 residues. With 3 bases removed from V and 6 bases from J, the gap between germline ends came to 18 bases. The CDR3 sequence: CASSSTAGVGAEAFF. The CDR3 bases are TGCGCCAGCAGCTCCACCGCGGGGGTAGGCGCTGAAGCTTTCTTT.

This rearrangement joins TRBV7-2 to TRBJ1-2, with 8 bases lining up with TRBD1. The V segment lost 1 base and the J segment 0 bases; nucleotides outside the gene matches: 1. In germline, CDR1 is SGHTA, CDR2 FQGNSA. The CDR3 has 15 amino acids. The CDR3 DNA follows: TGTGCCAGCAGCTTAGAGACAGGGGCTAACTATGGCTACACCTTC. It is translated as CASSLETGANYGYTF.

This clone was seen a few times. This sequence joins TRBV4-1 and TRBJ2-1, with D unclear. Germline CDR1 MGHRA, CDR2 YSYEKL. V dropped 0 bases and J dropped 10 bases, with 13 bases sitting between them. The CDR3 runs to 14 residues. The CDR3 sequence is CASSQDPPLKEQFF. CDR3 coding DNA: TGCGCCAGCAGCCAAGACCCCCCTTTAAAAGAGCAGTTCTTC.

The chain links TRBV11-2 to TRBJ2-3; TRBD2 aligns across 7 bases. The CDR3 covers 14 residues. Germline V lookup: CDR1 SGHAT, CDR2 FQNNGV. The junction had 5 bases not matched to a gene; V was cut back by 0 bases and J by 8 bases. The CDR3: CASSLEMGEGTQYF. The CDR3 region has the DNA TGTGCCAGCAGCTTAGAAATGGGGGAGGGTACGCAGTATTTT.

The chain links TRBV4-1 to TRBJ1-6, with D maybe TRBD1 (5 bases). V lost 1 base, J lost 7 bases, and 20 bases lay in between. The V gene's germline CDR1 is MGHRA and CDR2 YSYEKL. The CDR3 is 18 residues long. The CDR3 DNA is TGCGCCAGCAGCCAAGTTTTCGGTTCGGGCAGGGTCAATTCACCCCTCCACTTT. It translates to CASSQVFGSGRVNSPLHF.

The chain is built from TRBV9 and TRBJ1-2; 8 positions match TRBD1. The length of the CDR3 is 16 residues. V lost 4 bases, J lost 5 bases, and 13 bases stayed unmatched. CDR1 and CDR2 from the germline V gene are SGDLS and YYNGEE. The CDR3 DNA reads TGTGCCAGCAGCAAGAACCCCGGGACAGGTTCATATGGCTACACCTTC. Its translation is CASSKNPGTGSYGYTF.

The chain uses TRBV27 and TRBJ1-1; 7 positions agree with TRBD1. There are 15 residues in the CDR3. V was pared by 6 bases and J by 4 bases, with 11 bases of the junction left unmatched. Per germline, CDR1 MNHEY and CDR2 SMNVEV (reference sequence). The CDR3 here is CASSLLQGGGTEAFF. CDR3 nucleotides: TGTGCCAGCAGCCTCCTCCAGGGGGGCGGCACTGAAGCTTTCTTT.

The DNA for the CDR3 is TGTGCCAGCAGCTTAGTCGGACAGGGGGCGCGAGAGCAGTACTTC. Its translation: CASSLVGQGAREQYF. This chain connects TRBV7-3 to TRBJ2-7; 11 bases map to TRBD1. With 2 bases clipped from V and 7 bases from J, the junction kept 7 bases outside the gene matches. This CDR3 spans 15 amino acids. Per germline, CDR1 SGHTA and CDR2 FQGTGA.

J is TRBJ2-1 and V is TRBV29-1; 7 bases map to TRBD1. V dropped 5 bases and J dropped 4; count of bases not matched to a gene: 8. The CDR3 length is 14 residues. The germline V gene encodes CDR1 SQVTM and CDR2 ANQGSEA. The CDR3 coding sequence is TGCAGCGTTTCCCGGGACAGAACTTACAATGAGCAGTTCTTC. Translating it yields CSVSRDRTYNEQFF.

The V call is TRBV18, the J call TRBJ1-1; a possible D gene is TRBD1 (6 bases). With 6 bases removed from V and 6 bases from J, the gap between germline ends came to 17 bases. The germline V gene has CDR1 KGHSH and CDR2 LQKENI. The CDR3 has 14 residues. The CDR3 nucleotides are TGTGCCAGCTCCCCGGGGGGGGGCGTCGCTGAAGCTTTCTTT. This sequence encodes CASSPGGGVAEAFF.

This chain uses TRBV3-1 (or the pseudogene TRBV3-2) with TRBJ2-3, with TRBD2 matching over 7 bases. The germline V gene encodes CDR1 LGHDT and CDR2 YNNKEL (reference sequence). The ends lost 1 base at V and 9 bases at J; junction bases unmatched: 7. The CDR3 is 14 amino acids. The DNA of the CDR3 is TGTGCCAGCAGCCAAGGACTAGCCCCGGGGACGCAGTATTTT. Its translation: CASSQGLAPGTQYF.

The chain has TRBV4-3 and TRBJ2-7, with D tentatively TRBD2 (7 bases). This CDR3 spans 17 amino acids. The ends were cut back, 2 bases at V and 2 bases at J, with 19 bases in the middle. Germline CDR1 LGHNA, CDR2 YSLEER. The CDR3 nucleotides are TGCGCCAGCAGCCAACAGGCCTCGGGGGGCAATACCTACGAGCAGTACTTC. Protein product: CASSQQASGGNTYEQYF.

The chain uses TRBV30 and TRBJ2-7; tentative D call: TRBD1 (7 bases). CDR1 and CDR2 (germline): GTSNPN, SVGIG (reference sequence). This CDR3 has 13 amino acids. V gave up 5 bases and J gave up 4 bases, with 15 bases separating them. The CDR3 loop reads CAWAGGGWYEQYF. CDR3 nucleotides: TGTGCCTGGGCTGGAGGGGGCTGGTACGAGCAGTACTTC.

This clone was seen a handful of times. This chain joins TRBV18 and TRBJ2-7; 9 bases map to TRBD2. Germline V CDR1 and CDR2: KGHSH, LQKENI. This CDR3 is built from 14 residues. The V segment lost 6 bases and the J segment 0 bases; nucleotides outside the gene matches: 3. The CDR3: CASSPGLASYEQYF. CDR3 bases: TGTGCCAGCTCGCCGGGACTAGCCTCCTACGAGCAGTACTTC.

The chain has TRBV13 and TRBJ1-2; 9 nucleotides align to TRBD1. The V and J ends lost 3 bases and 3 bases, in that order; junction bases with no gene match: 2. The CDR3 has 14 amino acids. Germline lookup yields CDR1 PRHDT and CDR2 FYEKMQ (reference sequence). As DNA, the CDR3 is TGTGCCAGCAGCTTCCGGGACAGGGACTATGGCTACACCTTC. Encoded protein: CASSFRDRDYGYTF.

The chain is built from TRBV5-1 and TRBJ2-5; 7 positions agree with TRBD1. The germline V gene has CDR1 SGHRS and CDR2 YFSETQ. The trim removed 2 bases at V and 3 bases at J, leaving 7 bases unmatched. The CDR3 has 15 amino acids. The CDR3 protein is CASSFPPGGEETQYF. The CDR3 bases are TGCGCCAGCAGCTTCCCCCCAGGGGGAGAAGAGACCCAGTACTTC.

The rearrangement links TRBV3-1 (or the pseudogene TRBV3-2) to TRBJ2-6; D is unclear. Germline V lookup: CDR1 LGHDT, CDR2 YNNKEL (reference sequence). The V gene lost 4 bases and the J gene lost 1 base, with 11 bases spanning the gap. This CDR3 contains 16 residues. The DNA of the CDR3 is TGTGCCAGCAGCCCTACTACCGGATCTGGGGCCAACGTCCTGACTTTC. It codes for CASSPTTGSGANVLTF.

CDR3 in amino acids: CASSLKAAGSYSYEQYF. Here the CDR3 DNA reads TGTGCCAGCAGCTTAAAGGCGGCAGGGTCCTATTCCTACGAGCAGTACTTC. The gene calls are TRBV7-2 and TRBJ2-7; D may be TRBD1 (5 bases). Germline CDR1 reads SGHTA; CDR2 reads FQGNSA. With 2 bases removed from V and 1 base from J, the gap between germline ends came to 18 bases. This CDR3 region has 17 residues.

This chain links TRBV9 with TRBJ2-7; 12 bases align to TRBD1. Germline V gives CDR1 SGDLS, CDR2 YYNGEE. Trimming cost V 3 bases and J 4 bases; bases outside gene matches: 5. The CDR3 extends over 15 amino acids. As DNA, the CDR3 is TGTGCCAGCAGCGGCGGGACAGGGGGCTTTTACGAGCAGTACTTC. This translates into CASSGGTGGFYEQYF.

The genes are TRBV12-5 and TRBJ2-3; TRBD2 matches at 7 bases. This CDR3 has 21 residues. After removal of 0 bases from V and 2 bases from J, the junction contained 20 bases not matched to a gene. CDR1 and CDR2 (germline): LGHNT, FRNRAP. The CDR3 nucleotides read TGTGCTAGTGGTTTGGTACTGCGGGTTCGTGGGCTAGCGGAACCCACAGATACGCAGTATTTT. Amino acids: CASGLVLRVRGLAEPTDTQYF.

V is TRBV29-1 and J is TRBJ2-3, with D perhaps matching TRBD2 (5 bases). The CDR3 runs 14 residues. Germline CDR1 reads SQVTM; CDR2 reads ANQGSEA. Trimming shortened V by 4 bases and J by 0 bases, and 11 bases separated the two germline ends. CDR3 region: CSVGQRSSTDTQYF. CDR3 DNA sequence: TGCAGCGTTGGCCAGCGGAGTAGCACAGATACGCAGTATTTT.

The chain couples TRBV7-9 to TRBJ2-1; 7 bases are shared with TRBD2. This CDR3 region has 15 residues. Germline V gives CDR1 SEHNR, CDR2 FQNEAQ (reference sequence). J lost 0 bases, V lost 3 bases, and 2 bases had no gene match. CDR3 coding DNA: TGTGCCAGCAGCTTTTGGACTAGCTCCTACAATGAGCAGTTCTTC. This codes for CASSFWTSSYNEQFF.